These T cell receptor beta chains were read from a single sample in a study of blood T cell repertoires in COVID-19. Sequencing used immunoSEQ multiplex PCR; TCRdb keeps in-frame clones, though not all of them. The sample has a few hundred thousand clones; roughly four fifths are singletons. The sample consisted of peripheral blood. Receptors originate from an older woman with acute or convalescent COVID-19. Both conserved end residues are part of each CDR3. D genes are given only for firm matches. A row's size may be missing; if present it is once, few, many or a size class.

size: .; J: TRBJ1-1; V: TRBV27; D: .; CDR3: CASSLAQGYTEAFF; DNA: TGTGCCAGCAGTTTAGCACAGGGTTACACTGAAGCTTTCTTT
size: .; J: TRBJ1-5; V: TRBV30; D: TRBD1; CDR3: CAWSQGGHLNQPQHF; DNA: TGTGCCTGGTCGCAGGGGGGACACCTAAATCAGCCCCAGCATTTT
size: many; J: TRBJ2-5; V: TRBV10-3; D: TRBD2; CDR3: CAISPGLAPRETQYF; DNA: TGTGCCATCAGCCCCGGACTAGCTCCTCGGGAGACCCAGTACTTC
size: .; J: TRBJ2-7; V: TRBV11-2; D: .; CDR3: CASRSTVYEQYF; DNA: TGTGCCAGCAGATCGACAGTATACGAGCAGTACTTC
size: once; J: TRBJ2-7; V: TRBV5-8; D: .; CDR3: CASSSRLRSSYEQYF; DNA: TGTGCCAGCAGCAGCCGACTGAGGAGCTCCTACGAGCAGTACTTC
size: .; J: TRBJ1-1; V: TRBV4-2; D: .; CDR3: CASSQGLSSGIRLTRTFF; DNA: TGTGCCAGCAGCCAAGGATTATCGTCCGGGATCAGACTAACGAGGACTTTCTTT
size: few; J: TRBJ2-1; V: TRBV7-6; D: TRBD1; CDR3: CASSLFFRDSLFLNEQFF; DNA: TGTGCCAGCAGCTTATTTTTCCGGGACAGCTTATTTTTAAATGAGCAGTTCTTC
size: few; J: TRBJ1-5; V: TRBV19; D: TRBD1; CDR3: CAREGAPRHF; DNA: TGTGCCAGGGAGGGGGCACCTCGGCATTTT
size: .; J: TRBJ1-2; V: TRBV9; D: TRBD1; CDR3: CASDRGAGYGYTF; DNA: TGTGCCAGCGACAGGGGCGCTGGCTATGGCTACACCTTC
size: .; J: TRBJ2-1; V: TRBV18; D: .; CDR3: CASSQDSEQFF; DNA: TGTGCCAGCTCACAAGATAGTGAGCAGTTCTTC
size: .; J: TRBJ2-3; V: TRBV5-6; D: TRBD2; CDR3: CASSLANLAGGRGDTQYF; DNA: TGTGCCAGCAGCTTGGCCAACTTAGCGGGGGGCCGGGGAGATACGCAGTATTTT
size: .; J: TRBJ2-7; V: TRBV10-2; D: TRBD2; CDR3: CASSESTLLAFEQYF; DNA: TGCGCCAGCAGTGAGTCGACCTTACTAGCGTTCGAGCAGTACTTC
size: .; J: TRBJ1-5; V: TRBV6-1; D: .; CDR3: CASSEYPDRSNQPQHF; DNA: TGTGCCAGCAGTGAATACCCCGACAGATCCAATCAGCCCCAGCATTTT
size: .; J: TRBJ1-2; V: TRBV28; D: TRBD1; CDR3: CASSFRGTGTSYGYTF; DNA: TGTGCCAGCAGTTTCAGAGGGACAGGGACCTCATATGGCTACACCTTC
size: few; J: TRBJ1-1; V: TRBV11-2; D: .; CDR3: CASSLAAGVWGTEAFF; DNA: TGTGCCAGCAGCTTAGCGGCAGGGGTGTGGGGCACTGAAGCTTTCTTT
size: few; J: TRBJ1-4; V: TRBV27; D: TRBD1; CDR3: CASRPVTGVRGEKLFF; DNA: TGTGCCAGCAGGCCTGTGACAGGGGTACGGGGTGAAAAACTGTTTTTT
size: .; J: TRBJ1-2; V: TRBV4-3; D: TRBD1; CDR3: CASSLDRAGYTF; DNA: TGCGCCAGCAGCCTTGACAGGGCTGGCTACACCTTC
size: .; J: TRBJ1-6; V: TRBV21-1; D: .; CDR3: CASSKGEQGQDIRDDNSPLHF; DNA: TGTGCCAGCAGCAAAGGTGAACAGGGGCAAGATATCAGAGATGATAATTCACCCCTCCACTTT
size: .; J: TRBJ1-2; V: TRBV15; D: .; CDR3: CATSRDVGAGLGGYTF; DNA: TGTGCCACCAGCAGGGATGTAGGGGCAGGGCTGGGTGGCTACACCTTC
size: .; J: TRBJ2-5; V: TRBV5-4; D: TRBD2; CDR3: CASSPPRTSGTETQYF; DNA: TGTGCCAGCAGCCCCCCCCGGACTAGCGGGACAGAGACCCAGTACTTC
size: .; J: TRBJ1-5; V: TRBV7-8; D: .; CDR3: CASSLGSAGAYNQPQHF; DNA: TGTGCCAGCAGCTTAGGTTCGGCGGGGGCGTACAATCAGCCCCAGCATTTT
size: .; J: TRBJ2-3; V: TRBV4-1; D: TRBD2; CDR3: CASSQRGLAGNTDTQYF; DNA: TGCGCCAGCAGCCAACGCGGACTAGCGGGAAACACAGATACGCAGTATTTT
size: .; J: TRBJ1-1; V: TRBV29-1; D: TRBD1; CDR3: CSVRIQGANTEAFF; DNA: TGCAGCGTTAGGATACAGGGGGCAAACACTGAAGCTTTCTTT